The clone carrying this T cell receptor (beta chain) was picked up many times. TCRdb ran MiXCR on the 5' RACE reads and lists one entry per CDR3 protein. The sample has about 150,000 distinct CDR3 sequences; around 3.4% are singletons. The data originate from a study of identical twins. Germline V CDR1 and CDR2: SGHVS, FQNEAQ. Trimming left V 3 bases short and J 4 bases short, with 22 bases between. This CDR3 comprises 18 residues. The source of this sequence is a man aged 18 to 29 in good health. This sequence joins TRBV7-8 and TRBJ2-1; D possibly matches TRBD1 or TRBD2 (6 bases each). Input material: memory T cells sorted from blood. As DNA, the CDR3 is TGTGCCAGCAGCTTCGTACCAACTGGGGGCGGGACTTACAATGAGCAGTTCTTC. It specifies CASSFVPTGGGTYNEQFF.